This paragraph covers one T cell receptor beta chain sequence. Per the study methods: Amplification of reference gene primers was used by the study to estimate nucleated cell counts. TCRdb keeps only in-frame clones here, not all; method: immunoSEQ multiplex PCR. D and trimming come from the DNA, and the V and J calls and clone size come from that table. The repertoire holds 150,000 to 200,000 clones, around 85% seen once, with roughly 9.1% in the top ten. These data come from a study of blood T cell repertoires in COVID-19. About the study: COVID-19 samples, acute and convalescent, were from the United States, Italy and Spain. Nucleic acid was either cDNA or gDNA, and it came from T cells, B-cell-depleted T cells, or PBMCs.

Per germline, CDR1 KGHSH and CDR2 LQKENI. The CDR3 covers 15 residues. The V and J ends lost 1 base and 2 bases respectively, with 11 bases between them. Sequenced material: peripheral blood. The chain carries TRBV18 and TRBJ1-1, with D possibly TRBD1 on 5 matching bases. The TCR was taken from a man aged 50 or older with active or convalescent COVID-19. The CDR3 here is CASSPRRGGNTEAFF. The CDR3 nucleotides are TGTGCCAGCTCACCACGGCGCGGGGGAAACACTGAAGCTTTCTTT. Looking up the rest from reference TRBV18 and TRBJ1-1 gives the full variable domain: NAGVMQNPRHLVRRRGQEARLRCSPMKGHSHVYWYRQLPEEGLKFMVYLQKENIIDESGMPKERFSAEFPKEGPSILRIQQVVRGDSAAYFCASSPRRGGNTEAFFGQGTRLTVV.